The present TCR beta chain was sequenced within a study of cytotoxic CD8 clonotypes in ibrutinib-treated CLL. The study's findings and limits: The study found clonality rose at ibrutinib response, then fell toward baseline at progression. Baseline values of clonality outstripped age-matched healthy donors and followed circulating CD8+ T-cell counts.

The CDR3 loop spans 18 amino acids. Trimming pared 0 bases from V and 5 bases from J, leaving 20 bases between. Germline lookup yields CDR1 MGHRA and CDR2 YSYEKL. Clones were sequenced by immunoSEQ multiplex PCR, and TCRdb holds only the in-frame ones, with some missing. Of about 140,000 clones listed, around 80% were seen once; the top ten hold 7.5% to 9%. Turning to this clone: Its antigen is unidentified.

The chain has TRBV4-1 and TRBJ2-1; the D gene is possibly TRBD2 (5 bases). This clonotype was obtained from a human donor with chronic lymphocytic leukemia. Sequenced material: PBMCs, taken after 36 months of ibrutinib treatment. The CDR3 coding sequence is TGCGCCAGCAGCCAAGATAACTCCCTCATATACGGGGACAATGAGCAGTTCTTC. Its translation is CASSQDNSLIYGDNEQFF.